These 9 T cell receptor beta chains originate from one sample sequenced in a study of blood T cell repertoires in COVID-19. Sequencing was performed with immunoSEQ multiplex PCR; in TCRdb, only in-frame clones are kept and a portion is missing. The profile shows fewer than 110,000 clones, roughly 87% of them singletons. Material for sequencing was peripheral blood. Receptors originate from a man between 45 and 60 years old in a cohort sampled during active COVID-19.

CDR3: CASSLETASYGYTF. As DNA, the CDR3 is TGTGCCAGCAGTTTGGAGACAGCGTCCTATGGCTACACCTTC. The V gene is TRBV28, the J gene TRBJ1-2; tentatively, D is TRBD1 (5 bases). CDR3 length: 14 amino acids. Germline V CDR1 and CDR2: MDHEN, SYDVKM. The V end lost 3 bases, the J end lost 4 bases, and 12 bases lay between the germline ends.

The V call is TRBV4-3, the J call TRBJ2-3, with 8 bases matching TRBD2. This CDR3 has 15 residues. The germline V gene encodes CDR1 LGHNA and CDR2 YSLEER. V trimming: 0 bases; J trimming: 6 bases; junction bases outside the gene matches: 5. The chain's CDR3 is CASSQDPTSADTQYF. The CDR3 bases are TGCGCCAGCAGCCAAGACCCGACTAGCGCGGATACGCAGTATTTT.

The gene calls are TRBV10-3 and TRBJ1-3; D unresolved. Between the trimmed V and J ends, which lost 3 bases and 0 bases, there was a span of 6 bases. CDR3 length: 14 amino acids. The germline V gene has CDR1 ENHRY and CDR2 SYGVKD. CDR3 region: CAISDYASGNTIYF. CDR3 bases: TGTGCCATCAGTGACTATGCCTCTGGAAACACCATATATTTT.

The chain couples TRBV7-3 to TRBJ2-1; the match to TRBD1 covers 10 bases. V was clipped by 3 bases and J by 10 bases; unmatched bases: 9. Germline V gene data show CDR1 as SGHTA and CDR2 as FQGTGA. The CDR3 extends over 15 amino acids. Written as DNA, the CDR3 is TGTGCCAGCAGCTTTACCGGGACAGGGGTACGAGAGCAGTTCTTC. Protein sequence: CASSFTGTGVREQFF.

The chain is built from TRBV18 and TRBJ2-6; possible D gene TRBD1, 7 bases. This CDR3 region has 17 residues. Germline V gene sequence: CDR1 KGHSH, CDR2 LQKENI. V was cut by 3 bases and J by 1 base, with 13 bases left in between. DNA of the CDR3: TGTGCCAGCTCACCTGTGACAGGGAGGTCTGGGGCCAACGTCCTGACTTTC. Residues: CASSPVTGRSGANVLTF.

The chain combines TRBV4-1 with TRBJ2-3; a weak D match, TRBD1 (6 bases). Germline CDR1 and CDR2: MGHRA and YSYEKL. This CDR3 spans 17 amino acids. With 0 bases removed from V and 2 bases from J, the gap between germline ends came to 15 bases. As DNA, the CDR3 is TGCGCCAGCAGCCAAGATCTATGGGGGCAGACCACAGATACGCAGTATTTT. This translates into CASSQDLWGQTTDTQYF.

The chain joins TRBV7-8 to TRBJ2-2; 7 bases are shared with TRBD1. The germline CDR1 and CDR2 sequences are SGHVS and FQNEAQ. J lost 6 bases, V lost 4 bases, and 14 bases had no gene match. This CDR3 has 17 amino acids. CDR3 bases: TGTGCCAGCAGCTCAGGGTTAAAGGGGGCGGGCGCCGGGGAGCTGTTTTTT. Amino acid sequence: CASSSGLKGAGAGELFF.

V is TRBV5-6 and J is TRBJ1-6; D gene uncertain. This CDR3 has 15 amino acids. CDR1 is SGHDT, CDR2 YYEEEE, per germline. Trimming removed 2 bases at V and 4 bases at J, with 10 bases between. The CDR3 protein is CASSFSNLYNSPLHF. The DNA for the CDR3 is TGTGCCAGCAGCTTTTCGAACCTATATAATTCACCCCTCCACTTT. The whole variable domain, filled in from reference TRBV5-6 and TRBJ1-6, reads DAGVTQSPTHLIKTRGQQVTLRCSPKSGHDTVSWYQQALGQGPQFIFQYYEEEERQRGNFPDRFSGHQFPNYSSELNVNALLLGDSALYLCASSFSNLYNSPLHFGNGTRLTVT.

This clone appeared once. The CDR3 DNA reads as TGTGCCAGCAGCGGAGACAGGGCCGACAATGAGCAGTTCTTC. Translating gives CASSGDRADNEQFF. The chain has TRBV5-4 and TRBJ2-1; 7 bases are shared with TRBD1. The CDR3 runs to 14 residues. Germline CDR1 and CDR2: SGHNT and YYREEE (reference sequence). V was pared by 4 bases and J by 5 bases, with 6 bases of the junction left unmatched.